The 16 T cell receptor beta chains below all came from one sample that was sequenced in a study of cytomegalovirus exposure and HLA in healthy donors. Vbeta (60) and Jbeta (13) primers were used in the PCR. TCRdb's table, derived via immunoSEQ multiplex PCR, lists solely in-frame clones and lacks some. The repertoire has about 190,000 clones, 60% to 80% of them found once; the top ten carry 2.5% to 3.5%. Sequences were obtained from PBMCs. All receptors come from a woman aged 25 to 39 in good health and CMV-seropositive.

This clone was picked up a small number of times. This chain links TRBV5-6 with TRBJ1-1; TRBD1 is a possible D gene (6 bases). Germline lookup yields CDR1 SGHDT and CDR2 YYEEEE. The CDR3 contains 12 residues. V lost 8 bases to trimming and J lost 0 bases, with 8 bases between them. The CDR3 DNA reads TGTGCCAGTACAGGGATGAACACTGAAGCTTTCTTT. Its translation: CASTGMNTEAFF.

This chain connects TRBV28 to TRBJ1-4; TRBD1 agrees at 8 bases. There are 16 residues in the CDR3. Looked up from germline, CDR1 is MDHEN and CDR2 is SYDVKM. Germline trimming cut 6 bases from V and 11 bases from J; bases unmatched to any gene: 17. The CDR3 is CASSSGQGGVVGKLFF. As DNA, the CDR3 is TGTGCCAGCAGCTCCGGACAGGGAGGGGTGGTTGGGAAACTGTTTTTT.

CDR3: CASSLSGSYEQYF. CDR3 nucleotide sequence: TGTGCCAGCAGCTTAAGCGGGTCCTACGAGCAGTACTTC. The chain employs TRBV7-7 and TRBJ2-7, with D possibly TRBD2 on 6 matching bases. V shed 2 bases and J shed 1 base, with 6 bases lying between them. CDR1 is SSHAT and CDR2 is FNYEAQ in the germline V gene (reference sequence). The CDR3 contains 13 residues.

The chain combines TRBV28 with TRBJ2-5; 12 nucleotides align to TRBD2. This CDR3 region has 16 residues. V was clipped by 8 bases and J by 4 bases; unmatched bases: 11. The V gene's germline CDR1 is MDHEN and CDR2 SYDVKM. As DNA, the CDR3 is TGTGCCAGCGGAACCCTAGCGGGAGGGCCCGTAGAGACCCAGTACTTC. Protein: CASGTLAGGPVETQYF.

This chain links TRBV5-4 with TRBJ2-7, with D possibly TRBD1 on 5 matching bases. The V end lost 10 bases, the J end lost 4 bases, and 15 bases lay between the germline ends. This CDR3 is built from 12 residues. Germline CDR1 and CDR2: SGHNT and YYREEE (reference sequence). CDR3 sequence (DNA): TGTGCCTTCAGGACAACCGGGTACGAGCAGTACTTC. The encoded protein is CAFRTTGYEQYF.

The chain carries TRBV6-1 and TRBJ2-7; the match to TRBD2 covers 13 bases. V lost 3 bases to trimming and J lost 4 bases; unmatched junction nucleotides: 3. CDR1 and CDR2 (germline): MNHNS, SASEGT. There are 15 residues in the CDR3. CDR3 amino acids: CASSDRTSGSYEQYF. The CDR3 DNA is TGTGCCAGCAGTGACAGGACTAGCGGGAGTTACGAGCAGTACTTC.

The chain employs TRBV4-2 and TRBJ1-1, with 9 bases aligning to TRBD1. This CDR3 has 15 amino acids. From germline, CDR1 is LGHNA and CDR2 YNFKEQ. V was pared by 1 base and J by 5 bases, with 5 bases of the junction left unmatched. CDR3 loop: CASSQVDRGNTEAFF. In nucleotides, the CDR3 is TGTGCCAGCAGCCAAGTGGACAGGGGCAATACTGAAGCTTTCTTT.

The chain carries TRBV10-3 and TRBJ2-7, with 7 bases that match TRBD1. V lost 4 bases, J lost 3 bases, and 6 bases stayed unmatched. The CDR3 sequence is 14 residues long. CDR1 is ENHRY and CDR2 is SYGVKD in the germline V gene. The CDR3 DNA follows: TGTGCCATCAGTGGCGGACAGGTGGGCTACGAGCAGTACTTC. Amino acid sequence: CAISGGQVGYEQYF.

The chain links TRBV27 to TRBJ1-1; tentatively, D is TRBD1 (5 bases). The CDR3 covers 13 residues. V gave up 6 bases and J gave up 0 bases, with 8 bases separating them. Germline V gene data show CDR1 as MNHEY and CDR2 as SMNVEV (reference sequence). The CDR3 sequence: CASRGLMNTEAFF. The CDR3 DNA sequence: TGTGCCAGCAGGGGACTGATGAACACTGAAGCTTTCTTT.

The chain combines TRBV7-9 with TRBJ2-3; 11 positions agree with TRBD2. This CDR3 region has 18 residues. The germline gives CDR1 SEHNR, CDR2 FQNEAQ (reference sequence). The V gene end was trimmed by 2 bases and the J gene end by 0 bases; junction bases not matched to a gene: 7. The CDR3, as DNA: TGTGCCAGCAGCTTAACTAGCGGGAGCAGACGTAGCACAGATACGCAGTATTTT. Amino acid sequence: CASSLTSGSRRSTDTQYF.

This chain uses TRBV7-9 with TRBJ1-1; D not resolved. CDR1 is SEHNR and CDR2 is FQNEAQ in the germline V gene (reference sequence). The CDR3 runs to 14 residues. Trimming removed 5 bases from V and 1 base from J, with 11 bases in between. The chain's CDR3 is CASSPAGANTEAFF. The CDR3 region has the DNA TGTGCCAGCAGCCCCGCGGGTGCGAACACTGAAGCTTTCTTT. The whole variable domain, filled in from reference TRBV7-9 and TRBJ1-1, reads DTGVSQNPRHKITKRGQNVTFRCDPISEHNRLYWYRQTLGQGPEFLTYFQNEAQLEKSRLLSDRFSAERPKGSFSTLEIQRTEQGDSAMYLCASSPAGANTEAFFGQGTRLTVV.

The chain has TRBV5-4 and TRBJ2-3; D might be TRBD1 (5 bases). This CDR3 is built from 14 residues. Germline-derived CDR1 and CDR2 are SGHNT and YYREEE (reference sequence). Trimming removed 0 bases from V and 7 bases from J, with 12 bases in between. This chain's CDR3 is CASSLAGPANTQYF. The CDR3 DNA is TGTGCCAGCAGCTTGGCAGGGCCGGCAAATACGCAGTATTTT. The full variable domain, in which reference TRBV5-4 and TRBJ2-3 provide the parts outside the CDR3, is ETGVTQSPTHLIKTRGQQVTLRCSSQSGHNTVSWYQQALGQGPQFIFQYYREEENGRGNFPPRFSGLQFPNYSSELNVNALELDDSALYLCASSLAGPANTQYFGPGTRLTVL.

This sequence joins TRBV5-1 and TRBJ1-1, with 9 positions matching TRBD1. This CDR3 spans 15 amino acids. Germline-derived CDR1 and CDR2 are SGHRS and YFSETQ. With V trimmed by 0 bases and J by 6 bases, 6 bases remained unmatched. CDR3 loop: CASSLDRGHRAEAFF. The CDR3 region has the DNA TGCGCCAGCAGCTTGGACAGGGGGCACCGTGCTGAAGCTTTCTTT.

In regard to this clone: Other DNA sequences within the sample encode an identical CDR3. V gene TRBV9 combines with J gene TRBJ2-1, with D perhaps matching TRBD1 (5 bases). Germline values: CDR1 SGDLS, CDR2 YYNGEE. V was cut by 0 bases and J by 0 bases, with 7 bases left in between. CDR3 length equals 15 residues. CDR3 sequence reads: CASSVGGRSYNEQFF. The CDR3 coding sequence is TGTGCCAGCAGCGTAGGGGGCCGCTCCTACAATGAGCAGTTCTTC.

The rearrangement links TRBV18 to TRBJ2-6, with 7 positions matching TRBD1. Germline trimming cut 4 bases from V and 9 bases from J; bases unmatched to any gene: 3. Germline-derived CDR1 and CDR2 are KGHSH and LQKENI. The CDR3 runs 13 residues. Written as DNA, the CDR3 is TGTGCCAGCTCACACAGGGGTCTCAACGTCCTGACTTTC. Amino acids: CASSHRGLNVLTF.

About this clone: An end of the junction does not agree with germline; a read error may underlie this. This rearrangement joins TRBV5-1 to TRBJ1-1, with D possibly matching TRBD1 (6 bases). The CDR3 length is 16 residues. CDR1 SGHRS and CDR2 YFSETQ come from the germline V gene. The CDR3 sequence is CVSSWGTQGINTEAFF. Written as DNA, the CDR3 is TGCGTCAGCAGCTGGGGGACACAGGGTATAAACACTGAAGCTTTCTTT.